In its sample, the clone carrying this T cell receptor beta chain was seen a few times. Its antigen is not identified. The data originate from a study of beta chain features in type 1 diabetes. Across the whole study: Across every sample, around 100,000,000 sorted cells were examined in total. Overall study results and limits: All four CD4+ subsets from Type 1 diabetes patients carried moderately but significantly shorter TCRB CDR3s.

Expressed TCRB transcripts were sequenced because the isolated RNA had all been reverse transcribed beforehand. Repertoires were generated with immunoSEQ multiplex PCR, while TCRdb's copy carries only in-frame clones and drops some. The sample consists of hundreds of thousands of clones, approximately 12% of them appearing once. In total, each donor contributed a single heparinised blood draw that averaged roughly 100 mL. This TCR came from a woman aged 18-35 years with type 1 diabetes. The sequencing input was naive CD4+ T cells from blood.

The CDR3 sequence is CASSESSYNSPLHF. The CDR3 DNA follows: TGTGCCAGCTCCGAGAGCTCCTATAATTCACCCCTCCACTTT. V is TRBV9 and J is TRBJ1-6, with no clear D. Looked up from germline, CDR1 is SGDLS and CDR2 is YYNGEE. CDR3 length: 14 residues. Trimming removed 7 bases at V and 0 bases at J, with 8 bases between.